Listed below are T cell receptor beta chains from one sample, sequenced in a study of early T cells in non-severe SARS-CoV-2 infection. TCRdb re-derived calls from the 5' RACE reads in MiXCR, one entry per CDR3 protein. The sample lists roughly 80,000 distinct CDR3 sequences, over 11% seen once, with 3% in the top ten. The sample taken for sequencing was whole blood. The receptors stem from an adult who was a healthcare worker with PCR-confirmed SARS-CoV-2 infection or an uninfected control (not recorded which). The CDR3 runs from the conserved cysteine through the conserved F or W. The order of the fields is CDR3 protein, J gene, clone size, V gene. Size tells how often a clone was seen (once, few, many) or the class of an expanded clone, and some rows leave it out.

CATSEAGLNTGELFF TRBJ2-2 few TRBV24-1
CASRYRGPNTEAFF TRBJ1-1 NA TRBV14
CASSEQRTGGVQETQYF TRBJ2-5 many TRBV6-1
CSAIAGAGTGELFF TRBJ2-2 NA TRBV20-1
CASSVLIASGSETQYF TRBJ2-5 many TRBV6-1
CASKRFPLAGDNEQFF TRBJ2-1 many TRBV27
CASRTLADTDTQYF TRBJ2-3 many TRBV5-8
CASSFTGASGANVLTF TRBJ2-6 NA TRBV6-1
CAISELQTYEQYF TRBJ2-7 many TRBV10-3
CASTPGANYGYTF TRBJ1-2 NA TRBV12-3/TRBV12-4
CASSSGGGIVEAFF TRBJ1-1 many TRBV6-6
CASSARRASGELFF TRBJ2-2 many TRBV9
CASSPGRGIYGYTF TRBJ1-2 NA TRBV12-3/TRBV12-4
CATGGGGDTGELFF TRBJ2-2 few TRBV9
CASSFRPGAMNTEAFF TRBJ1-1 many TRBV5-4
CASSPGQTEAFF TRBJ1-1 NA TRBV5-1